Below are 15 T cell receptor beta chains sequenced from a single sample in a study of control samples from healthy donors and cancer patients (dated by TCRdb to 2018 to 2021). The library was obtained by the immunoSEQ multiplex PCR assay. TCRdb holds this immuneACCESS table with in-frame rearrangements only. Some clones are missing; in checked studies, unresolved V genes explain under half, and the rest has no known cause. This sample gives 160,000 or so clones in total; nearly 95% of them show up just once. The ten largest clones represent approximately 2.5% of the sample. The sequenced sample was blood. The source is a man in his fifties in good health.

The chain couples TRBV27 to TRBJ1-6; TRBD1 agrees at 7 bases. Germline V gene lookup returns CDR1 MNHEY and CDR2 SMNVEV (reference sequence). This CDR3 spans 15 amino acids. The V segment lost 3 bases and the J segment 8 bases; nucleotides outside the gene matches: 7. The CDR3 nucleotides are TGTGCCAGCAGTTTTTACAGGGGATCGCATTCACCCCTCCACTTT. Translation gives CASSFYRGSHSPLHF.

The chain joins TRBV2 to TRBJ2-1, with 7 bases that match TRBD1. The CDR3 extends over 13 amino acids. J gave up 9 bases and V 1 base, and 3 bases lay outside the gene matches. Germline V lookup: CDR1 SNHLY, CDR2 FYNNEI. For the CDR3, the DNA is TGTGCCAGCAGTGAAGGCAGGGACAGTGAGCAGTTCTTC. It yields the protein CASSEGRDSEQFF.

This clone showed up just once. The chain uses TRBV6-6 and TRBJ2-5; 11 nucleotides match TRBD1. V shed 7 bases and J 0 bases; nucleotides not matched to a gene: 7. The CDR3 extends over 16 amino acids. Germline V CDR1 and CDR2: MNHNY, SVGAGI (reference sequence). The CDR3 DNA reads TGTGCCAGCACCACAAGGACAGGGGGCTACCAAGAGACCCAGTACTTC. It codes for CASTTRTGGYQETQYF.

This chain links TRBV11-3 with TRBJ2-1; 7 bases align to TRBD2. The CDR3 consists of 16 residues. The V gene's germline CDR1 is SGHNT and CDR2 YENEEA. Losses at the gene ends were 5 bases for V and 4 bases for J; bases not matched to a gene: 11. CDR3 amino acids: CASSISGTIVYNEQFF. For the CDR3, the DNA is TGTGCCAGCAGCATCTCCGGGACTATCGTTTACAATGAGCAGTTCTTC.

The J gene is TRBJ2-7, the V gene TRBV28; D might be TRBD1 or TRBD2, each matching 6 bases. Germline V CDR1 and CDR2: MDHEN, SYDVKM. The CDR3 loop spans 18 amino acids. V lost 5 bases, J lost 1 base, and 24 bases lay in between. In DNA form, the CDR3 reads TGTGCCAGCAGTGCGGACAGCGGGCCACGTTCTATTTCCTACGAGCAGTACTTC. This encodes CASSADSGPRSISYEQYF.

The chain joins TRBV10-2 to TRBJ1-5; 8 bases fit TRBD1. Per the germline V gene, CDR1 is WSHSY and CDR2 is SAAADI. The junction had 6 bases not matched to a gene; V was cut back by 5 bases and J by 0 bases. CDR3 length: 16 residues. This CDR3 is CASSPDREDSNQPQHF. CDR3 coding DNA: TGCGCCAGCAGTCCGGACAGGGAAGATAGCAATCAGCCCCAGCATTTT.

As regards this clone: At one of its ends the junction is not consistent with the germline gene, which may arise from a read error. This chain uses TRBV2 with TRBJ1-5; D may be TRBD1 (5 bases). The CDR3 totals 15 residues. Germline CDR1 SNHLY, CDR2 FYNNEI. The CDR3 DNA reads as TGTGCCAGCAGAGAAGCGGGGGGGGGCAATCAGCCCCAGCATTTT. Translated, it gives CASREAGGGNQPQHF.

The gene calls are TRBV2 and TRBJ2-7; a weak D match, TRBD2 (7 bases). This CDR3 comprises 13 residues. Germline V gives CDR1 SNHLY, CDR2 FYNNEI. Trimming shortened V by 8 bases and J by 6 bases, and 17 bases separated the two germline ends. CDR3 nucleotides: TGTGCCAGCTCCATAGGGGGGGTTGGCGAGCAGTACTTC. Residues: CASSIGGVGEQYF.

The chain links TRBV7-9 to TRBJ1-4; D is undetermined. The V gene lost 6 bases and the J gene lost 8 bases, with 13 bases spanning the gap. The germline gives CDR1 SEHNR, CDR2 FQNEAQ (reference sequence). The CDR3 is 13 residues long. The DNA for the CDR3 is TGTGCCAGCAGTCTGCTCAGTGGGGAAAAACTGTTTTTT. It yields the protein CASSLLSGEKLFF. The full variable domain, its missing parts supplied by reference TRBV7-9 and TRBJ1-4, is DTGVSQNPRHKITKRGQNVTFRCDPISEHNRLYWYRQTLGQGPEFLTYFQNEAQLEKSRLLSDRFSAERPKGSFSTLEIQRTEQGDSAMYLCASSLLSGEKLFFGSGTQLSVL.

The chain is built from TRBV4-1 and TRBJ2-7; 10 nucleotides line up with TRBD1. From germline, CDR1 is MGHRA and CDR2 YSYEKL. CDR3 length equals 13 residues. Losses at the gene ends were 3 bases for V and 6 bases for J; bases not matched to a gene: 2. The CDR3 spells CASSQRTGGEQYF. CDR3 sequence (DNA): TGCGCCAGCAGCCAGCGGACAGGGGGCGAGCAGTACTTC.

The V call is TRBV7-9, the J call TRBJ2-1; D gene uncertain. V was pared by 0 bases and J by 3 bases, with 0 bases between. Germline lookup yields CDR1 SEHNR and CDR2 FQNEAQ (reference sequence). The CDR3 runs to 12 residues. The CDR3 region has the DNA TGTGCCAGCAGCTTAGCCTACAATGAGCAGTTCTTC. Residues: CASSLAYNEQFF.

The chain couples TRBV29-1 to TRBJ2-5, with TRBD1 as a possible D gene (5 bases). From germline, CDR1 is SQVTM and CDR2 ANQGSEA. Trimming took 1 base from V and 5 from J, leaving 11 bases between them. The CDR3 has 13 residues. CDR3 DNA sequence: TGCAGCGTTGAAGTTTGGCAGGGTGAGACCCAGTACTTC. Translating it yields CSVEVWQGETQYF. The full variable domain, its missing parts supplied by reference TRBV29-1 and TRBJ2-5, is SAVISQKPSRDICQRGTSLTIQCQVDSQVTMMFWYRQQPGQSLTLIATANQGSEATYESGFVIDKFPISRPNLTFSTLTVSNMSPEDSSIYLCSVEVWQGETQYFGPGTRLLVL.

CDR3 sequence: CASSLGTGNNSPLHF. In DNA form, the CDR3 reads TGTGCCAGCAGCCTGGGGACAGGGAATAATTCACCCCTCCACTTT. This chain joins TRBV27 and TRBJ1-6; TRBD1 matches 9 bases. This CDR3 is built from 15 residues. V trimming: 6 bases; J trimming: 5 bases; junction bases outside the gene matches: 5. CDR1 and CDR2 (germline): MNHEY, SMNVEV (reference sequence).

The chain employs TRBV7-2 and TRBJ2-2, with TRBD1 matching over 10 bases. The CDR3 is made up of 16 amino acids. Germline V gives CDR1 SGHTA, CDR2 FQGNSA. The junction had 3 bases not matched to a gene; V was cut back by 5 bases and J by 0 bases. CDR3 sequence: CASSAGQGANTGELFF. The CDR3 region has the DNA TGTGCCAGCAGCGCCGGACAGGGGGCGAACACCGGGGAGCTGTTTTTT.

The V and J genes are TRBV15 and TRBJ1-1; 8 bases are shared with TRBD1. The V gene's germline CDR1 is LNHNV and CDR2 YYDKDF (reference sequence). Unmatched junction bases numbered 5, after V lost 1 base and J lost 4 bases. CDR3 length: 15 amino acids. The CDR3 protein is CATSRATGGVTEAFF. CDR3 bases: TGTGCCACCAGCAGAGCAACAGGGGGGGTCACTGAAGCTTTCTTT.